This entry lists 19 T cell receptor beta chains sequenced from one sample in a study of human T cells and chemical hapten exposure. TCRdb reprocessed the RACE reads with MiXCR, giving one entry per CDR3 protein. The sample shows roughly 81,000 distinct CDR3 sequences, roughly 8.5% of them seen only once. Time point meaning: pre-sensitization, week 0. Described treatment: therapeutic diphenylcyclopropenone sensitization with weekly scalp DPC. The sample here was whole blood, taken in connection with sensitization to the hapten diphenylcyclopropenone (DPC). The receptors shown here come from a man aged 35-49 years with alopecia areata. Some clones in this sample may be carry-over from other donors' samples.

This clonotype showed up many times. V usage is TRBV29-1 and J usage is TRBJ1-2; D uncertain. The V and J ends lost 2 bases and 4 bases respectively, with 17 bases between them. Germline values: CDR1 SQVTM, CDR2 ANQGSEA. CDR3 length equals 15 residues. The CDR3 coding sequence is TGCAGCGTTGAAAGTCGGGCCGCGAGGGCCTATGGCTACACCTTC. Translating it yields CSVESRAARAYGYTF.

This clonotype was detected ten times or more. The chain employs TRBV4-2 and TRBJ2-5; no definite D call. CDR3 size: 13 residues. V was pared by 1 base and J by 5 bases, with 8 bases between. Germline CDR1 is LGHNA and CDR2 is YNFKEQ. The DNA for the CDR3 is TGTGCCAGCAGCCAAGGAGTCGGGGAGACCCAGTACTTC. Its protein product is CASSQGVGETQYF.

This clonotype has at least ten counts. V is TRBV6-5 and J is TRBJ1-5; no reliable D call. The CDR3 covers 13 residues. Germline values: CDR1 MNHEY, CDR2 SVGAGI. V dropped 6 bases and J dropped 3 bases, with 9 bases sitting between them. CDR3 DNA sequence: TGTGCCAGCAGGCGCGGGGTCAATCAGCCCCAGCATTTT. This translates into CASRRGVNQPQHF.

This clonotype was recorded many times. The rearrangement links TRBV5-1 to TRBJ2-7, with 7 bases aligning to TRBD1. The V and J ends lost 7 bases and 2 bases, in that order; junction bases with no gene match: 9. Looked up from germline, CDR1 is SGHRS and CDR2 is YFSETQ. The CDR3 totals 14 residues. The CDR3 nucleotides are TGCGCCAGCTCCCCCTGGGACAGTACCTACGAGCAGTACTTC. This gives the protein CASSPWDSTYEQYF.

This clonotype qualifies as medium-sized (0.01 to 0.1%). The rearrangement links TRBV5-1 to TRBJ2-3, with D unresolved. The V and J ends lost 6 bases and 0 bases respectively, with 8 bases between them. CDR3 length: 13 residues. Germline lookup yields CDR1 SGHRS and CDR2 YFSETQ. The CDR3 sequence: CASTLSSTDTQYF. In DNA form, the CDR3 reads TGCGCCAGCACCCTATCTAGCACAGATACGCAGTATTTT.

The J gene is TRBJ2-1, the V gene TRBV14; 12 bases match TRBD2. The CDR3 contains 14 residues. V lost 1 base and J lost 9; bases outside the gene matches: 1. Per the germline V gene, CDR1 is SGHDN and CDR2 is FVKESK. For the CDR3, the DNA is TGTGCCAGCAGCCAAGTACTAGCGGGAGGTGAGCAGTTCTTC. Its protein product is CASSQVLAGGEQFF.

The chain is built from TRBV5-6 and TRBJ1-2; 7 nucleotides match TRBD1. V lost 4 bases and J lost 3; bases outside the gene matches: 6. The CDR3 has 14 amino acids. The germline CDR1 and CDR2 sequences are SGHDT and YYEEEE. CDR3 DNA: TGTGCCAGCAGCCACCAGGGGGGAGACTATGGCTACACCTTC. Encoded protein: CASSHQGGDYGYTF.

In this sample, this clonotype turned up many times. The rearrangement links TRBV15 to TRBJ2-1; D is perhaps TRBD2 (5 bases). There are 17 residues in the CDR3. With 0 bases removed from V and 8 bases from J, the gap between germline ends came to 20 bases. Germline V gives CDR1 LNHNV, CDR2 YYDKDF (reference sequence). CDR3 in DNA: TGTGCCACCAGCAGAGATTCCTTGGACTTCTTTTTGGATGAGCAGTTCTTC. This translates into CATSRDSLDFFLDEQFF. The full variable domain, with the rest looked up from reference TRBV15 and TRBJ2-1, is DAMVIQNPRYQVTQFGKPVTLSCSQTLNHNVMYWYQQKSSQAPKLLFHYYDKDFNNEADTPDNFQSRRPNTSFCFLDIRSPGLGDTAMYLCATSRDSLDFFLDEQFFGPGTRLTVL.

This clonotype turned up a few times. This chain joins TRBV7-2 and TRBJ2-2, with D hard to call. The germline V and J ends were trimmed by 2 bases and 7 bases, with 11 bases remaining between them. CDR1 and CDR2 (germline): SGHTA, FQGNSA. The CDR3 loop spans 14 amino acids. The CDR3 loop is CASSLTAVSGELFF. The CDR3 region has the DNA TGTGCCAGCAGCTTAACGGCGGTGAGCGGGGAGCTGTTTTTT.

The chain uses TRBV7-3 and TRBJ2-3, with 8 nucleotides matching TRBD1. Germline trimming cut 3 bases from V and 3 bases from J; bases unmatched to any gene: 2. Germline-derived CDR1 and CDR2 are SGHTA and FQGTGA. The CDR3 consists of 14 residues. The CDR3 loop is CASSFTGGTDTQYF. For the CDR3, the DNA is TGTGCCAGCAGCTTTACAGGGGGAACAGATACGCAGTATTTT.

This clonotype was recorded a few times. The chain links TRBV9 to TRBJ2-5; perhaps TRBD2 as D (6 bases). Trimming took 3 bases from V and 4 from J, leaving 10 bases between them. The CDR3 contains 13 residues. Per the germline V gene, CDR1 is SGDLS and CDR2 is YYNGEE. The CDR3 region is CASSDGGRETQYF. For the CDR3, the DNA is TGTGCCAGCAGCGACGGAGGGAGAGAGACCCAGTACTTC.

The chain recombines TRBV2 with TRBJ1-6, with TRBD1 identical over 7 bases. Germline-derived CDR1 and CDR2 are SNHLY and FYNNEI. V dropped 7 bases and J dropped 7; count of bases not matched to a gene: 7. The CDR3 contains 14 residues. CDR3 region: CASTRDSLNSPLHF. DNA for the CDR3: TGTGCCAGCACCCGGGACAGCTTGAATTCACCCCTCCACTTT.

In its sample, this clonotype was seen a few times. The V gene is TRBV5-4, the J gene TRBJ2-1; maybe TRBD1 (5 bases). CDR1 is SGHNT and CDR2 is YYREEE in the germline V gene (reference sequence). The CDR3 sequence is 15 residues long. V was shortened by 4 bases and J by 2 bases, with 13 bases between the two germline ends. The CDR3 loop is CASSPDTSPYNEQFF. The CDR3 DNA is TGTGCCAGCAGCCCGGACACATCTCCCTACAATGAGCAGTTCTTC.

This sequence joins TRBV30 and TRBJ2-2; 11 positions match TRBD2. The CDR3 is 15 amino acids. Germline CDR1 is GTSNPN and CDR2 is SVGIG (reference sequence). V lost 5 bases, J lost 1 base, and 3 bases stayed unmatched. CDR3 residues: CAWFGTSGNTGELFF. DNA for the CDR3: TGTGCCTGGTTTGGGACTAGCGGGAACACCGGGGAGCTGTTTTTT. Supplemented by reference TRBV30 and TRBJ2-2, the full variable domain reads SQTIHQWPATLVQPVGSPLSLECTVEGTSNPNLYWYRQAAGRGLQLLFYSVGIGQISSEVPQNLSASRPQDRQFILSSKKLLLSDSGFYLCAWFGTSGNTGELFFGEGSRLTVL.

The table lists this clonotype with many counts. The J gene is TRBJ1-1, the V gene TRBV29-1; D may be TRBD1 (6 bases). The germline V and J ends were trimmed by 3 bases and 5 bases, with 10 bases remaining between them. Germline V lookup: CDR1 SQVTM, CDR2 ANQGSEA. The CDR3 is 12 amino acids. CDR3 protein: CSVDLGGTEAFF. DNA for the CDR3: TGCAGCGTTGATTTAGGGGGTACTGAAGCTTTCTTT.

This clonotype was picked up many times. This chain links TRBV9 with TRBJ1-1; D is unclear. Germline values: CDR1 SGDLS, CDR2 YYNGEE. This CDR3 comprises 15 residues. V dropped 1 base and J dropped 0 bases, with 10 bases sitting between them. Written as DNA, the CDR3 is TGTGCCAGCAGCGTAAAGGCGGGGATGAACACTGAAGCTTTCTTT. This encodes CASSVKAGMNTEAFF.

CDR3 loop: CSASTGGLYEQYF. The CDR3 DNA reads TGCAGTGCTAGCACAGGCGGCCTTTACGAGCAGTACTTC. This sequence joins TRBV20-1 and TRBJ2-7, with D possibly matching TRBD1 (5 bases). Germline V gene lookup returns CDR1 DFQATT and CDR2 SNEGSKA (reference sequence). This CDR3 comprises 13 residues. The V and J ends lost 3 bases and 4 bases respectively, with 13 bases between them.

The sample holds many counts of this clonotype. The chain links TRBV12-3 or TRBV12-4 to TRBJ2-6; no definite D call. Trimming cost V 8 bases and J 2 bases, with 4 bases left between them. This CDR3 has 12 amino acids. CDR3 in amino acids: CASGTGANVLTF. Here the CDR3 DNA reads TGTGCCAGCGGTACTGGGGCCAACGTCCTGACTTTC.

The CDR3 region is CASSSRLGQGEETQYF. CDR3 nucleotides: TGCGCCAGCAGCTCCCGACTGGGACAGGGAGAAGAGACCCAGTACTTC. The chain joins TRBV5-1 to TRBJ2-5; 9 nucleotides agree with TRBD1. In germline, CDR1 is SGHRS, CDR2 YFSETQ. This CDR3 spans 16 amino acids. V lost 3 bases, J lost 3 bases, and 9 bases stayed unmatched.